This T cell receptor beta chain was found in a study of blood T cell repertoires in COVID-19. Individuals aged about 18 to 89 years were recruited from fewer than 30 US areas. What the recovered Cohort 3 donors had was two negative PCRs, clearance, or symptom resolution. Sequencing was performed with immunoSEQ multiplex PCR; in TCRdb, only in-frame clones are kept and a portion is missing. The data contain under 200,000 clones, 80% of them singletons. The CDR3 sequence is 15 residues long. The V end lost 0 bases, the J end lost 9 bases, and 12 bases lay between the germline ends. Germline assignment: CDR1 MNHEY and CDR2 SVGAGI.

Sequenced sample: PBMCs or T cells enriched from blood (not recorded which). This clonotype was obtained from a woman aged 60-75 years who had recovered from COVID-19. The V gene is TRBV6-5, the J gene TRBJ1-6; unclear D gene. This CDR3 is CASSYSPGDTSPLHF. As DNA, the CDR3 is TGTGCCAGCAGTTACTCCCCCGGGGATACTTCACCCCTCCACTTT.